These 9 T cell receptor beta chains came from one sample sequenced in a study of OX40 agonist ivuxolimab in advanced cancers. Data came from immunoSEQ multiplex PCR; TCRdb stores just in-frame clones and leaves some out. The profile covers tens of thousands of clones, with roughly 86% appearing a single time and roughly 19% taken by the ten largest. The sequencing here drew on CD4+ or CD8+ T cells sorted from blood, taken in a trial of the OX40 agonist ivuxolimab. Receptors were obtained from an adult with an advanced solid tumor such as melanoma, head and neck, liver or kidney cancer.

The CDR3 region is CASTVSGGEDTGELFF. The CDR3 coding sequence is TGTGCCAGCACCGTTAGCGGAGGGGAGGACACCGGGGAGCTGTTTTTT. The V gene is TRBV7-2, the J gene TRBJ2-2, with a tentative D call TRBD2 (6 bases). The CDR3 runs to 16 residues. Trimming shortened V by 7 bases and J by 3 bases, and 18 bases separated the two germline ends. CDR1 and CDR2 from the germline V gene are SGHTA and FQGNSA.

V usage is TRBV11-3 and J usage is TRBJ2-4; no clear D. The V and J ends lost 1 base and 9 bases respectively, with 7 bases between them. The CDR3 has 12 residues. Germline CDR1 reads SGHNT; CDR2 reads YENEEA. CDR3 nucleotides: TGTGCCAGCAGCTTAGGGTGGAGCATTCAGTACTTC. Translated: CASSLGWSIQYF. The whole variable domain, remainder taken from reference TRBV11-3 and TRBJ2-4, is EAGVVQSPRYKIIEKKQPVAFWCNPISGHNTLYWYLQNLGQGPELLIRYENEEAVDDSQLPKDRFSAERLKGVDSTLKIQPAELGDSAVYLCASSLGWSIQYFGAGTRLSVL.

CDR3 DNA: TGTGCCAGCAGCTTAGATTGGGAAACCGGGGAGCTGTTTTTT. It is translated as CASSLDWETGELFF. The rearrangement joins TRBV11-2 to TRBJ2-2; D is unclear. Trimming left V 0 bases short and J 5 bases short, with 7 bases between. The CDR3 loop spans 14 amino acids. Germline V gives CDR1 SGHAT, CDR2 FQNNGV.

This clone was counted a few times. The CDR3 DNA reads TGTGCCAGCAGGACTGGACAGGGCCTTAACTATGGCTACACCTTC. Translation: CASRTGQGLNYGYTF. This chain uses TRBV6-1 with TRBJ1-2; TRBD1 agrees at 8 bases. The length of the CDR3 is 15 residues. V lost 6 bases to trimming and J lost 1 base; unmatched junction nucleotides: 7. Germline V gives CDR1 MNHNS, CDR2 SASEGT.

The genes are TRBV5-1 and TRBJ2-5; TRBD2 matches 12 bases. Germline CDR1 reads SGHRS; CDR2 reads YFSETQ. This CDR3 has 18 amino acids. Unmatched junction bases numbered 7, after V lost 0 bases and J lost 1 base. CDR3 coding DNA: TGCGCCAGCAGCTTGGAAGCTAGCGGGGGGGCATTCCAAGAGACCCAGTACTTC. Protein sequence: CASSLEASGGAFQETQYF.

The CDR3 here is CASSWMGGSTDTQYF. CDR3 coding DNA: TGTGCCAGCAGCTGGATGGGTGGGAGCACAGATACGCAGTATTTT. The chain carries TRBV11-2 and TRBJ2-3; D gene ambiguous. The CDR3 is 15 amino acids. Germline CDR1 SGHAT, CDR2 FQNNGV. V dropped 4 bases and J dropped 0 bases, with 11 bases sitting between them.

This chain uses TRBV9 with TRBJ2-7; D is possibly TRBD2 (6 bases). The germline CDR1 and CDR2 sequences are SGDLS and YYNGEE. CDR3 length equals 13 residues. Trimming took off 4 bases at V and 4 bases at J, with 12 bases between the two ends. In nucleotides, the CDR3 is TGTGCCAGCAGCCCCGGACTATCTTACGAGCAGTACTTC. This sequence encodes CASSPGLSYEQYF.

The chain links TRBV7-2 to TRBJ1-5, with TRBD1 matching 10 bases. In germline, CDR1 is SGHTA, CDR2 FQGNSA. The CDR3 consists of 15 residues. V dropped 5 bases and J dropped 7; count of bases not matched to a gene: 8. CDR3 loop: CASSPTGTGAQPQHF. CDR3 DNA: TGTGCCAGCAGCCCCACCGGGACAGGGGCACAGCCCCAGCATTTT.

The CDR3 coding sequence is TGCGCCACCAACGTGGGTGAGGGGCCCCAGCATTTT. This encodes CATNVGEGPQHF. V gene TRBV10-1 combines with J gene TRBJ1-5; D is undetermined. This CDR3 is built from 12 residues. The germline V gene encodes CDR1 WNHNN and CDR2 SYGVQD (reference sequence). The V end was cut by 10 bases, the J end by 9 bases, with 16 bases between.